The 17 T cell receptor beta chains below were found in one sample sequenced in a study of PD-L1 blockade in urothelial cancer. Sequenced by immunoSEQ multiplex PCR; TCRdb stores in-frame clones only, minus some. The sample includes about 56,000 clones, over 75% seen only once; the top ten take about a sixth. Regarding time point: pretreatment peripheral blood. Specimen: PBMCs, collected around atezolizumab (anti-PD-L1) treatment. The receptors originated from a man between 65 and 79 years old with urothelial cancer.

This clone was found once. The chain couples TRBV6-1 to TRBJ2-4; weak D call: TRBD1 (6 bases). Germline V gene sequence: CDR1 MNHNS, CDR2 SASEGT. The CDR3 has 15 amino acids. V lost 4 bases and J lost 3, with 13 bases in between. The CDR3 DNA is TGTGCCAGCAGTGTAACAGGGTTCGGCAAAAACATTCAGTACTTC. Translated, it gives CASSVTGFGKNIQYF.

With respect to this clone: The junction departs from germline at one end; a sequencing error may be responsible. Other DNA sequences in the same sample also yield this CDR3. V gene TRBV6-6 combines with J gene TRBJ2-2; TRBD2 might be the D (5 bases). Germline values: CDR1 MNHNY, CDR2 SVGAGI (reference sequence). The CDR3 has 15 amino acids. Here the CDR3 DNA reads TGCGCCAGCAGTTACAGTGGGAGTTACACCGGGGAGCTGTTTTTT. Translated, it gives CASSYSGSYTGELFF.

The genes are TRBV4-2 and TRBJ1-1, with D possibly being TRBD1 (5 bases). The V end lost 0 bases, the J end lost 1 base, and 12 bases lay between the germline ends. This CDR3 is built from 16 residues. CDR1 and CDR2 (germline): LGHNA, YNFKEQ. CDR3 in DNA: TGTGCCAGCAGCCAAGAGGCCCTCGGGGGGAACACTGAAGCTTTCTTT. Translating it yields CASSQEALGGNTEAFF.

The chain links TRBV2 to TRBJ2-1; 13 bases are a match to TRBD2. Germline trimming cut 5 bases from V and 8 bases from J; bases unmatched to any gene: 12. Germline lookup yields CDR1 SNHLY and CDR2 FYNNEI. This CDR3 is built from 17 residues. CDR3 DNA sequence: TGTGCCAGCAGTACTCCCTGGACTAGCGGGAGTAGGGATGAGCAGTTCTTC. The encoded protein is CASSTPWTSGSRDEQFF.

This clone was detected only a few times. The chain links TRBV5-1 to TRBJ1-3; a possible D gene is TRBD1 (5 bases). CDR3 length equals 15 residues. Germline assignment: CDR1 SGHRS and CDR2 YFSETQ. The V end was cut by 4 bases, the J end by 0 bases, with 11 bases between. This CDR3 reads CASSVGGTSGNTIYF. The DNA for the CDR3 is TGCGCCAGCAGCGTCGGGGGGACCTCTGGAAACACCATATATTTT.

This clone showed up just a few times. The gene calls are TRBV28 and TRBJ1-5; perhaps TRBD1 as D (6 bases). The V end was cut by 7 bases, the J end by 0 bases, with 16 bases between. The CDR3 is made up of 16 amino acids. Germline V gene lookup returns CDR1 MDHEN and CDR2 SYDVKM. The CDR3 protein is CASITGQLLSNQPQHF. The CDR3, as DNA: TGTGCCAGCATCACCGGACAGCTCCTTAGCAATCAGCCCCAGCATTTT.

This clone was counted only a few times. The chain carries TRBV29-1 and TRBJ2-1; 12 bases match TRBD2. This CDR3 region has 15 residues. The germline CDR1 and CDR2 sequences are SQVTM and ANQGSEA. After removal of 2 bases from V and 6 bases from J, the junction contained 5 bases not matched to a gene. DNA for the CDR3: TGCAGCGTTGAACTAGCGGGAGGGCCCGTCAATGAGCAGTTCTTC. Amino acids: CSVELAGGPVNEQFF.

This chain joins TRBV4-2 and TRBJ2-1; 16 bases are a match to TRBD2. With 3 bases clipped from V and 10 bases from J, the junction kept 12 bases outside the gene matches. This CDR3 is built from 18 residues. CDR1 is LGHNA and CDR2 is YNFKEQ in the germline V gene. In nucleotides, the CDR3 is TGTGCCAGCAGCCAGCCGGGACTAGCGGGAGGGGCCTATGAGGAGCAGTTCTTC. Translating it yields CASSQPGLAGGAYEEQFF.

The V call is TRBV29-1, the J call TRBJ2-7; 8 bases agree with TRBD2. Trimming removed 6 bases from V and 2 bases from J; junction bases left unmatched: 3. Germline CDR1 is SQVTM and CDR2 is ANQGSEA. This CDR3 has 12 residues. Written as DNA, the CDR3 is TGCAGCGTCCGGGAGGGTACCTACGAGCAGTACTTC. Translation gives CSVREGTYEQYF.

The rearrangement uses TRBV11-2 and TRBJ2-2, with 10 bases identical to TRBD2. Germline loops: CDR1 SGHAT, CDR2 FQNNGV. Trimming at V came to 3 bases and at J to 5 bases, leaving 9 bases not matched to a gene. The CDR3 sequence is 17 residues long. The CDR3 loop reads CASSLGLGLADTGELFF. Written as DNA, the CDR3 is TGTGCCAGCAGCTTGGGGCTCGGACTAGCGGATACCGGGGAGCTGTTTTTT.

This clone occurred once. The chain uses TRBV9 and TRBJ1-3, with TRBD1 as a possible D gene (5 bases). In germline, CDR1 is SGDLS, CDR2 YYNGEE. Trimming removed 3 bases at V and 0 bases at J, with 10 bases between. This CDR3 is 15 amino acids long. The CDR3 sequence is CASSAMGGSGNTIYF. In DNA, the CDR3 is TGTGCCAGCAGCGCTATGGGGGGCTCTGGAAACACCATATATTTT.

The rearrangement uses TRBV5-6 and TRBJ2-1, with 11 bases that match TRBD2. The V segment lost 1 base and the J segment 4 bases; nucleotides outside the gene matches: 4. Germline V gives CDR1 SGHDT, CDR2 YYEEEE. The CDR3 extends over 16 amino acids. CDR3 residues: CASSLSGTSGYNEQFF. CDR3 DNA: TGTGCCAGCAGCTTGAGCGGGACTAGCGGTTACAATGAGCAGTTCTTC.

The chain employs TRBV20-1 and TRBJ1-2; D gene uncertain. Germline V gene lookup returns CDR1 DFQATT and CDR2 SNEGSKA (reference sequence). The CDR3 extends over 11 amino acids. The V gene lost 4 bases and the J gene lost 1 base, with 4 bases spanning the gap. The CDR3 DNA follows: TGCAGTGCTACACATAACTATGGCTACACCTTC. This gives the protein CSATHNYGYTF.

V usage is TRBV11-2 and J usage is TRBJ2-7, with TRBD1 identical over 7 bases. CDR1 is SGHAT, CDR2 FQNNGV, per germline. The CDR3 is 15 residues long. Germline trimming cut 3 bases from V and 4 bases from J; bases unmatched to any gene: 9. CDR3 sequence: CASSFGAGGIYEQYF. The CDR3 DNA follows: TGTGCCAGCAGCTTCGGGGCAGGGGGTATTTACGAGCAGTACTTC.

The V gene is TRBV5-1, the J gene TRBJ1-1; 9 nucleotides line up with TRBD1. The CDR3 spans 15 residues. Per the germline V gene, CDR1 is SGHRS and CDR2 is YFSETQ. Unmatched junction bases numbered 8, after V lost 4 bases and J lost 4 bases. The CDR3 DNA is TGCGCCAGCAGCCCTCAACAGGGGGCTGTCACTGAAGCTTTCTTT. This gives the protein CASSPQQGAVTEAFF.

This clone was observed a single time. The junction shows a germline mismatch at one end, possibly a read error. This chain's CDR3 is CTWTGVDYEQYF. The DNA for the CDR3 is TGTACCTGGACGGGGGTAGACTACGAGCAGTACTTC. This chain connects TRBV30 to TRBJ2-7; D perhaps matches TRBD2 (6 bases). Germline loops: CDR1 GTSNPN, CDR2 SVGIG (reference sequence). The CDR3 runs to 12 residues.

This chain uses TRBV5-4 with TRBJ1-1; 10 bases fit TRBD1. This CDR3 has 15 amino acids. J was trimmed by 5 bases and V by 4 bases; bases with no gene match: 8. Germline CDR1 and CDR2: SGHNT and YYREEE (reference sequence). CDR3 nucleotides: TGTGCCAGCAGCCGACAGGGGGCTATAAGGACTGAAGCTTTCTTT. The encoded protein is CASSRQGAIRTEAFF.